A single sample gave rise to the 12 T cell receptor beta chains below, sequenced in a study of cytomegalovirus exposure and HLA in healthy donors (dated by TCRdb to the late 2010s). The library was prepared using the immunoSEQ multiplex PCR assay. The multiplex PCR relied on a mix of 60 forward primers for TCR Vbeta segments and 13 reverse primers for TCR Jbeta segments. The table comes from immuneACCESS by way of TCRdb, which keeps in-frame sequences with V and J called. Part of the clones is missing from these tables; in studies checked, under half for an unresolved V gene and the rest for unknown reasons. The table for this sample lists approximately 86,000 clones; about 70% of them were counted only once. Jointly, the top ten make up approximately 8.2% of the sample. Specimen: PBMCs. The receptors shown here come from a man aged 55 to 70 in good health and CMV-seronegative.

This rearrangement joins TRBV28 to TRBJ2-2; D not resolved. CDR3 length equals 14 residues. The ends were cut back, 6 bases at V and 1 base at J, with 9 bases in the middle. In germline, CDR1 is MDHEN, CDR2 SYDVKM. CDR3 sequence (DNA): TGTGCCAGCAGGGTGGAGCGGAACACCGGGGAGCTGTTTTTT. Protein: CASRVERNTGELFF.

This clone came up a few times. The rearrangement links TRBV20-1 to TRBJ1-2; 8 bases map to TRBD1. Germline trimming cut 5 bases from V and 8 bases from J; bases unmatched to any gene: 1. The length of the CDR3 is 10 residues. Germline V CDR1 and CDR2: DFQATT, SNEGSKA (reference sequence). In DNA, the CDR3 is TGCAGTGCTTGGACAGGGGGCTACACCTTC. This sequence encodes CSAWTGGYTF.

This chain uses TRBV14 with TRBJ2-1; 9 bases align to TRBD2. Germline V CDR1 and CDR2: SGHDN, FVKESK. CDR3 length: 14 residues. Losses at the gene ends were 5 bases for V and 7 bases for J; bases not matched to a gene: 6. The CDR3 region has the DNA TGTGCCAGCAGCTCCAGCGGGGGGAGTAATGAGCAGTTCTTC. This sequence encodes CASSSSGGSNEQFF. The full variable domain, completed using reference TRBV14 and TRBJ2-1, is EAGVTQFPSHSVIEKGQTVTLRCDPISGHDNLYWYRRVMGKEIKFLLHFVKESKQDESGMPNNRFLAERTGGTYSTLKVQPAELEDSGVYFCASSSSGGSNEQFFGPGTRLTVL.

The chain couples TRBV4-1 to TRBJ2-7; unclear D gene. The CDR3 covers 16 residues. CDR1 is MGHRA, CDR2 YSYEKL, per germline. The ends were cut back, 0 bases at V and 0 bases at J, with 12 bases in the middle. CDR3 in DNA: TGCGCCAGCAGCCAAGATAGTCCTACCACCTCCTACGAGCAGTACTTC. Its translation: CASSQDSPTTSYEQYF.

This sequence joins TRBV2 and TRBJ2-3, with 13 positions matching TRBD2. Germline V CDR1 and CDR2: SNHLY, FYNNEI. CDR3 length: 16 amino acids. Unmatched junction bases numbered 8, after V lost 6 bases and J lost 5 bases. As DNA, the CDR3 is TGTGCCAGCAGGTCGGGACTAGCGGGGTCTAGAGATACGCAGTATTTT. Translating gives CASRSGLAGSRDTQYF.

This clone was seen more than once but under ten times. The same CDR3 is also encoded by other DNA sequences in this sample. V is TRBV6-1 and J is TRBJ2-5, with 12 bases aligning to TRBD2. CDR3 length equals 15 residues. Per the germline V gene, CDR1 is MNHNS and CDR2 is SASEGT. V was clipped by 2 bases and J by 2 bases; unmatched bases: 0. CDR3 bases: TGTGCCAGCAGTGAACTAGCGGGAGGGCAAGAGACCCAGTACTTC. Translating it yields CASSELAGGQETQYF.

The chain combines TRBV19 with TRBJ2-7; 10 bases match TRBD1. CDR1 and CDR2 (germline): LNHDA, SQIVND (reference sequence). The CDR3 loop spans 15 amino acids. Unmatched junction bases numbered 5, after V lost 4 bases and J lost 2 bases. CDR3 sequence reads: CASSTGDRGTYEQYF. The CDR3 DNA is TGTGCCAGTAGTACGGGGGACAGGGGTACCTACGAGCAGTACTTC.

The rearrangement uses TRBV18 and TRBJ2-7, with TRBD1 identical over 9 bases. The V gene's germline CDR1 is KGHSH and CDR2 LQKENI. The V and J ends lost 3 bases and 2 bases, in that order; junction bases with no gene match: 5. This CDR3 has 15 amino acids. The CDR3 loop reads CASSPGTGLTYEQYF. The CDR3 nucleotides read TGTGCCAGCTCACCCGGGACAGGGCTTACCTACGAGCAGTACTTC.

The genes are TRBV19 and TRBJ1-5; weak D call: TRBD1 (5 bases). Germline lookup yields CDR1 LNHDA and CDR2 SQIVND (reference sequence). With 6 bases removed from V and 9 bases from J, the gap between germline ends came to 15 bases. The CDR3 is 13 amino acids. This CDR3 is CASSRRGERPQHF. In DNA, the CDR3 is TGTGCCAGTAGCCGACGGGGGGAGCGGCCCCAGCATTTT.

The chain has TRBV30 and TRBJ2-5; weak D call: TRBD2 (6 bases). Trimming removed 3 bases at V and 5 bases at J, with 19 bases between. Germline V CDR1 and CDR2: GTSNPN, SVGIG (reference sequence). The CDR3 has 15 residues. The CDR3 DNA reads as TGTGCCTGGAGCCTCGCGGGGCATAGCGTGGAGACCCAGTACTTC. This translates into CAWSLAGHSVETQYF.

The V and J genes are TRBV7-9 and TRBJ2-1; 8 bases line up with TRBD2. With V trimmed by 5 bases and J by 5 bases, 8 bases remained unmatched. The CDR3 is 15 amino acids. Germline V gene data show CDR1 as SEHNR and CDR2 as FQNEAQ (reference sequence). The CDR3 sequence: CASSTVRGEDNEQFF. The CDR3 nucleotides read TGTGCCAGCAGCACGGTGCGGGGGGAAGACAATGAGCAGTTCTTC. Full variable domain (rest looked up from reference TRBV7-9 and TRBJ2-1): DTGVSQNPRHKITKRGQNVTFRCDPISEHNRLYWYRQTLGQGPEFLTYFQNEAQLEKSRLLSDRFSAERPKGSFSTLEIQRTEQGDSAMYLCASSTVRGEDNEQFFGPGTRLTVL.

The chain is built from TRBV5-6 and TRBJ2-5; 10 bases fit TRBD2. The germline V gene encodes CDR1 SGHDT and CDR2 YYEEEE. This CDR3 comprises 18 residues. V gave up 1 base and J gave up 2 bases; unmatched junction bases: 11. In nucleotides, the CDR3 is TGTGCCAGCAGCTTGCGGACAACACTAGCGGGGCTTCAAGAGACCCAGTACTTC. The encoded protein is CASSLRTTLAGLQETQYF.